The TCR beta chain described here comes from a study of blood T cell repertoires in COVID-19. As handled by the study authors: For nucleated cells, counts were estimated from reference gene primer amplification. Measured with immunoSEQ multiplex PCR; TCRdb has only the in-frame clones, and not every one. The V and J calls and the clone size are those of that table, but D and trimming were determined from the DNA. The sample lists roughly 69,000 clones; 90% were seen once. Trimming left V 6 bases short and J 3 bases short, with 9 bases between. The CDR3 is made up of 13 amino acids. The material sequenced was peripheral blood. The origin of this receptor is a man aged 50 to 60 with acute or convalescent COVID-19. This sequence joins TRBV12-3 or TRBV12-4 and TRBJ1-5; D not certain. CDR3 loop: CASSSVPNQPQHF. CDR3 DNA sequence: TGTGCCAGCAGCTCCGTCCCCAATCAGCCCCAGCATTTT.